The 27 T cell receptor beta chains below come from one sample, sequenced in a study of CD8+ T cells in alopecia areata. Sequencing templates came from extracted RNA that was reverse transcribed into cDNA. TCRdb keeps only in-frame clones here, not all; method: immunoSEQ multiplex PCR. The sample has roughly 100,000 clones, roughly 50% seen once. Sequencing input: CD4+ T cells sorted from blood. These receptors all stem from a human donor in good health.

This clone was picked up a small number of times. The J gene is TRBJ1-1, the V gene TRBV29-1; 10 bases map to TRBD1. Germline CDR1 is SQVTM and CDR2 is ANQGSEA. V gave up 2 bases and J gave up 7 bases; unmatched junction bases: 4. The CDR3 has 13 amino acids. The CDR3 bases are TGCAGCGTTGAATGGCGGACAGGGGGTGAAGCTTTCTTT. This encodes CSVEWRTGGEAFF.

The CDR3 spells CASSQDSTIAGELFF. The CDR3 nucleotides read TGCGCCAGCAGCCAAGATTCCACCATCGCCGGGGAGCTGTTTTTT. The chain has TRBV4-1 and TRBJ2-2, with D hard to call. The CDR3 totals 15 residues. The V and J ends lost 0 bases and 6 bases respectively, with 11 bases between them. Looked up from germline, CDR1 is MGHRA and CDR2 is YSYEKL.

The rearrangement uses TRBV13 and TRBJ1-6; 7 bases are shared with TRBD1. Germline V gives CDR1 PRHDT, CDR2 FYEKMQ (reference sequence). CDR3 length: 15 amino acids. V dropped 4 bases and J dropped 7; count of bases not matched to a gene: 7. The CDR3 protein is CASSSGMGQNSPLHF. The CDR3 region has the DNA TGTGCCAGCAGCTCGGGGATGGGACAGAATTCACCCCTCCACTTT.

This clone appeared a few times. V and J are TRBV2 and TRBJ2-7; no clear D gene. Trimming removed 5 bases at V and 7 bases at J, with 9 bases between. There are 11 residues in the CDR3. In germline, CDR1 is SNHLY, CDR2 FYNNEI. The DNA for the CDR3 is TGTGCCAGCAGTCCCGCGTGGGAGCAGTACTTC. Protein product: CASSPAWEQYF. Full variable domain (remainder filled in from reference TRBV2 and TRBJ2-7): EPEVTQTPSHQVTQMGQEVILRCVPISNHLYFYWYRQILGQKVEFLVSFYNNEISEKSEIFDDQFSVERPDGSNFTLKIRSTKLEDSAMYFCASSPAWEQYFGPGTRLTVT.

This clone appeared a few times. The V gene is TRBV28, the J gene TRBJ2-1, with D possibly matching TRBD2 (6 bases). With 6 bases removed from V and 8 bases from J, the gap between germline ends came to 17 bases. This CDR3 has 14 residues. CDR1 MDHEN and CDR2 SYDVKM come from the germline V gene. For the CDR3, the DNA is TGTGCCAGCAGAGACGGGGGAAGCATCGATGAGCAGTTCTTC. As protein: CASRDGGSIDEQFF.

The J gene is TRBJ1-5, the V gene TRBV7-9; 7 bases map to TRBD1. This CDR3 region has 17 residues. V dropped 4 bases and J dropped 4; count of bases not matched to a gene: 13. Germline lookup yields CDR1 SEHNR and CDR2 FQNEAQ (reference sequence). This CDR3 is CASSSSTGTGPNQPQHF. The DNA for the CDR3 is TGTGCCAGCAGCTCATCGACAGGGACGGGGCCAAATCAGCCCCAGCATTTT.

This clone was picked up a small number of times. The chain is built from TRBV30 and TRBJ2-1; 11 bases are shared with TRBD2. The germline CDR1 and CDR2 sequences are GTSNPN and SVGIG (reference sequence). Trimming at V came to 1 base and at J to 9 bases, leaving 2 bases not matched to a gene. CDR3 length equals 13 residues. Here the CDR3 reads CAWSASGGTEQFF. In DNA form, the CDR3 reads TGTGCCTGGAGTGCTAGCGGGGGGACTGAGCAGTTCTTC.

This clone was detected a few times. The CDR3 protein is CSVWGDQETQYF. The CDR3 DNA reads as TGCAGCGTCTGGGGGGACCAAGAGACCCAGTACTTC. The V gene is TRBV29-1, the J gene TRBJ2-5, with a weak D call TRBD2 (6 bases). Per the germline V gene, CDR1 is SQVTM and CDR2 is ANQGSEA. Deletions cut 6 bases from V and 0 bases from J, with 8 bases between. The CDR3 is made up of 12 amino acids.

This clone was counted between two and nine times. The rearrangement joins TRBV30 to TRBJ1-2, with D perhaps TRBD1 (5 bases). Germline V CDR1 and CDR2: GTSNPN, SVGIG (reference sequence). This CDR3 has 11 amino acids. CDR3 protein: CATTQGAGYTF. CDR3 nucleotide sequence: TGTGCGACCACTCAGGGAGCTGGCTACACCTTC.

CDR3 region: CASSVEPGAPKAFF. CDR3 nucleotide sequence: TGTGCCAGCAGCGTAGAGCCCGGGGCTCCGAAAGCTTTCTTT. This chain links TRBV9 with TRBJ1-1; a weak D match, TRBD1 (5 bases). The germline V gene encodes CDR1 SGDLS and CDR2 YYNGEE. The CDR3 spans 14 residues. With 0 bases removed from V and 9 bases from J, the gap between germline ends came to 15 bases.

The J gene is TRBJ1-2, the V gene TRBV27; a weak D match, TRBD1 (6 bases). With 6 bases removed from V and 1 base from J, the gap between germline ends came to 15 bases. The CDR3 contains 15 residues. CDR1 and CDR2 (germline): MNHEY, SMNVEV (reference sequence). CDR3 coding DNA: TGTGCCAGCAGGGCGGGACACAGAAATAACTATGGCTACACCTTC. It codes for CASRAGHRNNYGYTF.

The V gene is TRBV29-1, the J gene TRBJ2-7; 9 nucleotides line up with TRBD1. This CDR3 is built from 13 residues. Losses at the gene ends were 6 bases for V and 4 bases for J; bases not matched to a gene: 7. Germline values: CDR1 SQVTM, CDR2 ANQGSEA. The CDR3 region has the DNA TGCAGCGTCAAACAGGGGGCGGGATACGAGCAGTACTTC. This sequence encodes CSVKQGAGYEQYF.

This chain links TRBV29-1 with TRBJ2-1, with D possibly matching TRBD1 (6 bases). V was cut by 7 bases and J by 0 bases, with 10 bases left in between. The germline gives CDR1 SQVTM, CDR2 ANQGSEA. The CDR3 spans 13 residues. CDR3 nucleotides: TGCAGCGCCAGACAGGCCTCCTACAATGAGCAGTTCTTC. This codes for CSARQASYNEQFF.

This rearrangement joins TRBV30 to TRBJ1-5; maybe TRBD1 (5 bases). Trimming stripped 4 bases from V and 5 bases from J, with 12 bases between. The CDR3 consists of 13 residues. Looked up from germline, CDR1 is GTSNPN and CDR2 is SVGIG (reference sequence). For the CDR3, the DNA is TGTGCCTGGACCCAACAAGGGGATCAGCCCCAGCATTTT. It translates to CAWTQQGDQPQHF. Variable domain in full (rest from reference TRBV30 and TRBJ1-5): SQTIHQWPATLVQPVGSPLSLECTVEGTSNPNLYWYRQAAGRGLQLLFYSVGIGQISSEVPQNLSASRPQDRQFILSSKKLLLSDSGFYLCAWTQQGDQPQHFGDGTRLSIL.

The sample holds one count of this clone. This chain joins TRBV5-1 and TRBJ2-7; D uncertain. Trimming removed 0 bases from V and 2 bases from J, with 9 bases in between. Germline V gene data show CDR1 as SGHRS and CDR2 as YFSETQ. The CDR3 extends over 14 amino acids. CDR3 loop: CASSLEHPPYEQYF. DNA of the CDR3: TGCGCCAGCAGCTTGGAACACCCACCCTACGAGCAGTACTTC.

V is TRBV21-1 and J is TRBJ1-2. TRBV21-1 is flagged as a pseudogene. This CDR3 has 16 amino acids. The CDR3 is CASSLAGGAGANGYTF. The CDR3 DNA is TGTGCCAGCAGCCTTGCGGGGGGCGCGGGGGCAAATGGCTACACCTTC.

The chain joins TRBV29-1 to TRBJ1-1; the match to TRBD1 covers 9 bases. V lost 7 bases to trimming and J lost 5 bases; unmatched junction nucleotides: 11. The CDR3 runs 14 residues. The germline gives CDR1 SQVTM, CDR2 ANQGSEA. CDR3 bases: TGCAGCGCCGGCCCGACAGGGGGTTGGACTGAAGCTTTCTTT. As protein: CSAGPTGGWTEAFF. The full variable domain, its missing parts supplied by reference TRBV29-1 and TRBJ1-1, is SAVISQKPSRDICQRGTSLTIQCQVDSQVTMMFWYRQQPGQSLTLIATANQGSEATYESGFVIDKFPISRPNLTFSTLTVSNMSPEDSSIYLCSAGPTGGWTEAFFGQGTRLTVV.

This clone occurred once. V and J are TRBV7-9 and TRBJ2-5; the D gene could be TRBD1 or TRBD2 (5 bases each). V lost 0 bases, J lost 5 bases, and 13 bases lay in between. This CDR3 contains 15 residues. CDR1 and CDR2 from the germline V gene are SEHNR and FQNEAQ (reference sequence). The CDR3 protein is CASSLATGAGETQYF. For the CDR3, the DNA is TGTGCCAGCAGCTTAGCGACCGGGGCCGGGGAGACCCAGTACTTC. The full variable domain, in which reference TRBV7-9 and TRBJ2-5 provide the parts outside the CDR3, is DTGVSQNPRHKITKRGQNVTFRCDPISEHNRLYWYRQTLGQGPEFLTYFQNEAQLEKSRLLSDRFSAERPKGSFSTLEIQRTEQGDSAMYLCASSLATGAGETQYFGPGTRLLVL.

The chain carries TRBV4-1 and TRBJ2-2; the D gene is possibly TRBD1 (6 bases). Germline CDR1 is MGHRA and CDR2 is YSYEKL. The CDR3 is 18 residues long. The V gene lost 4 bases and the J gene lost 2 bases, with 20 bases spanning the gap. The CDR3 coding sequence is TGCGCCAGCAGCCGCCGGTACTCCCAGGGGTCTAACACCGGGGAGCTGTTTTTT. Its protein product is CASSRRYSQGSNTGELFF.

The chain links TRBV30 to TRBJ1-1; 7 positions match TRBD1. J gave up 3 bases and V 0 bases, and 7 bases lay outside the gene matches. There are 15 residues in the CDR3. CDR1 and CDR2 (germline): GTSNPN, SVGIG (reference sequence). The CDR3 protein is CAWSVQQGPYTEAFF. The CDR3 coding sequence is TGTGCCTGGAGTGTACAACAGGGGCCATACACTGAAGCTTTCTTT.

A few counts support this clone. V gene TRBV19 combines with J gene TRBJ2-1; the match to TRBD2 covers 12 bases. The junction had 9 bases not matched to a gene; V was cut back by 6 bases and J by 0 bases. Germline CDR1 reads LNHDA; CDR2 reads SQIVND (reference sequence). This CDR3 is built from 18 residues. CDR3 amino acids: CASRPGTSGFGSYNEQFF. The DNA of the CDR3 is TGTGCCAGTAGGCCCGGGACTAGCGGGTTCGGCTCCTACAATGAGCAGTTCTTC.

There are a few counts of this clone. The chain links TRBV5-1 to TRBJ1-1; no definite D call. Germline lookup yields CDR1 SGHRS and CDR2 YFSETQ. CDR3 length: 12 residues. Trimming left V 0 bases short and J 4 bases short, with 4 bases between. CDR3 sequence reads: CASSLEGTEAFF. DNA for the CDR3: TGCGCCAGCAGCTTGGAGGGCACTGAAGCTTTCTTT.

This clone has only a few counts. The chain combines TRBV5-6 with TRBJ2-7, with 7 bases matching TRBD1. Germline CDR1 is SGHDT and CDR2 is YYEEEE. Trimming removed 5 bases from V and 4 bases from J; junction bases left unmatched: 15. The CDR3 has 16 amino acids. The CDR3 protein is CASSLAGAGGSYEQYF. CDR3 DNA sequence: TGTGCCAGCAGTCTGGCCGGGGCAGGGGGTTCTTACGAGCAGTACTTC.

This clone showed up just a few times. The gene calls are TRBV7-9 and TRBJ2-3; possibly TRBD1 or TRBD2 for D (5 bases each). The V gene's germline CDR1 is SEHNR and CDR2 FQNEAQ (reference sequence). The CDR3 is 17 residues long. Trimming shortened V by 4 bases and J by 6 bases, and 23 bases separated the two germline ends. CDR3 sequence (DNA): TGTGCCAGCAGCTACGAACCGGGACGGCCATTGGTGGATACGCAGTATTTT. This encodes CASSYEPGRPLVDTQYF.

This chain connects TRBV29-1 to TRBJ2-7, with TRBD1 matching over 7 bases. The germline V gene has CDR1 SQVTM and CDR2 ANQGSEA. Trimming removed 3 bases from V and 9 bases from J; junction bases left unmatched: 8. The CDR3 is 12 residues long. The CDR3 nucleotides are TGCAGCGTTGAGACAGGGAGTACGGGGCAGTACTTC. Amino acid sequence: CSVETGSTGQYF.

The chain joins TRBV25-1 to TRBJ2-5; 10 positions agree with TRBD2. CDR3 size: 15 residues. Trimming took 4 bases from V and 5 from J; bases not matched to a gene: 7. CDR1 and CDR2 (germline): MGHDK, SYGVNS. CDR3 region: CASSGLAGAEETQYF. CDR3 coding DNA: TGTGCCAGCAGTGGTCTAGCGGGGGCCGAGGAGACCCAGTACTTC.

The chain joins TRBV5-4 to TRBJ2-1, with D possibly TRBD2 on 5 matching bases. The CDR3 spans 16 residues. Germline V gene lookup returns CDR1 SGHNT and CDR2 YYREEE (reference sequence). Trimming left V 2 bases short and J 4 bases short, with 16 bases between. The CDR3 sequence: CASSLSRPGGYNEQFF. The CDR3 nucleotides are TGTGCCAGCAGCTTATCTCGTCCAGGAGGATACAATGAGCAGTTCTTC.